This T cell receptor (beta chain) appears in the sequencing data of a study of breast tumors, draining lymph nodes, adjacent tissues. General study results and limits: Tumor T cell lymph node origin was a supported hypothesis, not proven. Tumors had less TCR diversity than lymph nodes, more than nontumor tissue.

The germline V gene encodes CDR1 DFQATT and CDR2 SNEGSKA (reference sequence). Germline trimming cut 5 bases from V and 6 bases from J; bases unmatched to any gene: 7. The length of the CDR3 is 13 residues. TCRdb called the multiplex PCR reads again in MiXCR, with one record for every CDR3 protein. This table holds 150,000 to 200,000 distinct CDR3 sequences, approximately 33% found once. Axillary draining lymph nodes of breast cancer patients supplied the node samples. This clonotype appeared many times. Its target is unknown. V and J are TRBV20-1 and TRBJ2-1; 7 bases map to TRBD2. The receptor was isolated from a female donor with breast cancer. Some clones in this sample may be carry-over from other donors' samples. Sequenced input: axillary lymph node tissue. CDR3: CSAGGVRFNEQFF. Written as DNA, the CDR3 is TGCAGTGCTGGGGGGGTCAGGTTCAATGAGCAGTTCTTC.